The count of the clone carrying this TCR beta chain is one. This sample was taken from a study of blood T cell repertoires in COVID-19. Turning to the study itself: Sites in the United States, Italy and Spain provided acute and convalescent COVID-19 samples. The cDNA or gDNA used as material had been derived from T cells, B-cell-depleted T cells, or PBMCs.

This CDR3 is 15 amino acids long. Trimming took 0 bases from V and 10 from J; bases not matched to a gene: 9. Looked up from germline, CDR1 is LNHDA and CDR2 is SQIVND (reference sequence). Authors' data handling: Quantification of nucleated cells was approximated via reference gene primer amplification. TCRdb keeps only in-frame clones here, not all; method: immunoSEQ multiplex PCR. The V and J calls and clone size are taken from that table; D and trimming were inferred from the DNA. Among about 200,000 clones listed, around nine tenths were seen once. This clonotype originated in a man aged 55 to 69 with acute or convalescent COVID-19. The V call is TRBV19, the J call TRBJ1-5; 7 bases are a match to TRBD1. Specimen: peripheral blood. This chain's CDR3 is CASSIDRDSPGPQHF. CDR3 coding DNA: TGTGCCAGTAGTATAGATAGGGACAGCCCCGGCCCCCAGCATTTT.